This TCR beta chain stems from a study of OX40 agonist ivuxolimab in advanced cancers. Overall study: The dose of intravenous ivuxolimab that patients received every 2 weeks ranged from 0.01 to 10 mg/kg. Those treated in dose escalation had hepatocellular carcinoma, melanoma, renal cell cancer or head and neck cancer.

V was clipped by 1 base and J by 4 bases, with 9 bases between them. Germline V CDR1 and CDR2: LGHNA, YSLEER. This CDR3 contains 14 residues. TCRdb's table, derived via immunoSEQ multiplex PCR, lists solely in-frame clones and lacks some. The data contain around 23,000 clones, more than 65% of them singletons. This chain uses TRBV4-3 with TRBJ2-3; the D call may be TRBD1 or TRBD2 (5 bases each). Source: CD4+ or CD8+ T cells sorted from blood, taken in a trial of the OX40 agonist ivuxolimab. The receptor comes from an adult with an advanced solid tumor such as melanoma, head and neck, liver or kidney cancer. The CDR3: CASSQGGSADTQYF. The CDR3 DNA sequence: TGCGCCAGCAGCCAAGGGGGGAGTGCAGATACGCAGTATTTT.